Below, one T cell receptor (beta chain) is given with its context. Original analysis: Reference gene primers were amplified, and this amplification served to estimate nucleated cell counts. Measured with immunoSEQ multiplex PCR; TCRdb has only the in-frame clones, and not every one. The DNA gave D and trimming, while V, J and clone size come from that table. The sample yields 87,000 or so clones, over 80% seen once. The record originates from a study of blood T cell repertoires in COVID-19. About the research overall: Acute-phase and convalescent COVID-19 samples originated in the United States, Italy and Spain. T cells, B-cell-depleted T cells, or PBMCs supplied cDNA or gDNA.

Per the germline V gene, CDR1 is LGHDT and CDR2 is YNNKEL (reference sequence). This CDR3 has 12 amino acids. V was clipped by 4 bases and J by 13 bases, with 13 bases between them. The sequence derives from a woman older than 75 with active or convalescent COVID-19. The chain employs TRBV3-1 (or the pseudogene TRBV3-2) and TRBJ1-4; D perhaps matches TRBD1 (6 bases). Sequenced material: peripheral blood. This CDR3 is CASSLLQGLLFF. The CDR3 coding sequence is TGTGCCAGCAGCCTCCTACAGGGTTTACTGTTTTTT.